This TCR beta chain came from a study of T-cell reconstitution after alpha-beta-depleted transplantation in children. Trimming removed 6 bases at V and 1 base at J, with 16 bases between. Germline V gene sequence: CDR1 LGHNT, CDR2 FRNRAP. The CDR3 sequence is 15 residues long. This clonotype was recorded many times. This sample's TCRbeta library carried unique molecular identifier barcodes. MiXCR, applied by TCRdb to the PCR reads, yields one record per CDR3 protein. This sample has about 610,000 distinct CDR3 sequences; over 9.5% occur once, and the top ten carry about 4%. This chain connects TRBV12-5 to TRBJ2-7; D is undetermined. The source was PBMCs from the stem cell graft donor, collected from the stem cell graft. The clonotype originates from a human donor who donated a stem cell graft to a child with acute myeloid leukemia. CDR3 nucleotides: TGTGCTAGTGGATTGTTGGCCTGGCAGTCCTACGAGCAGTACTTC. This translates into CASGLLAWQSYEQYF.